Listed below are T cell receptor beta chains from one sample, sequenced in a study of naive and memory T cell subsets. Using its own MiXCR run on the UMI-ligation and nested PCR reads, TCRdb lists one record per CDR3 protein. Of some 80,000 distinct CDR3 sequences in the sample, 8% to 9.5% are singletons; the top ten hold 1.2%. Sequencing was done on a sample of naive CD8+ T cells from blood. Receptors originate from a human donor in good health. Both conserved end residues are part of each CDR3. Fields, in order: D gene, V gene, clone size, J gene, CDR3 protein, CDR3 DNA. A D gene is named only where the DNA matches it firmly. Clone size is not always given. Where it is, it says once, few, many or a class for expanded clones.

d_call: TRBD2; v_call: TRBV6-6; clone_size: few; j_call: TRBJ2-3; cdr3_aa: CASSLTSIDTQYF; cdr3_nt: TGTGCCAGCAGTTTGACTAGCATAGATACGCAGTATTTT
d_call: NA; v_call: TRBV5-4; clone_size: few; j_call: TRBJ2-2; cdr3_aa: CASSQHSGELFF; cdr3_nt: TGTGCCAGCAGCCAGCATTCCGGGGAGCTGTTTTTT
d_call: TRBD2; v_call: TRBV13; clone_size: NA; j_call: TRBJ2-2; cdr3_aa: CASSSEGGLNTGELFF; cdr3_nt: TGTGCCAGCAGCTCCGAGGGAGGGCTGAACACCGGGGAGCTGTTTTTT
d_call: NA; v_call: TRBV27; clone_size: NA; j_call: TRBJ1-1; cdr3_aa: CASSYRRGDTEAFF; cdr3_nt: TGTGCCAGCAGTTATCGGAGAGGAGACACTGAAGCTTTCTTT
d_call: NA; v_call: TRBV7-6; clone_size: NA; j_call: TRBJ1-4; cdr3_aa: CASSLLSHNEKLFF; cdr3_nt: TGTGCCAGCAGCTTACTCTCCCATAATGAAAAACTGTTTTTT
d_call: NA; v_call: TRBV6-5; clone_size: few; j_call: TRBJ2-7; cdr3_aa: CASSYQATNEQYF; cdr3_nt: TGTGCCAGCAGTTACCAGGCCACCAACGAGCAGTACTTC
d_call: NA; v_call: TRBV24-1; clone_size: many; j_call: TRBJ2-1; cdr3_aa: CATLGQPDYNEQFF; cdr3_nt: TGTGCCACCCTAGGACAGCCCGACTACAATGAGCAGTTCTTC
d_call: NA; v_call: TRBV27; clone_size: many; j_call: TRBJ2-1; cdr3_aa: CASSSGATYNEQFF; cdr3_nt: TGTGCCAGCAGTTCGGGAGCCACGTACAATGAGCAGTTCTTC
d_call: TRBD1; v_call: TRBV6-5; clone_size: few; j_call: TRBJ2-2; cdr3_aa: CASSYRRQGLLAGELFF; cdr3_nt: TGTGCCAGCAGTTACCGCAGACAGGGCCTCCTCGCCGGGGAGCTGTTTTTT
d_call: TRBD2; v_call: TRBV28; clone_size: NA; j_call: TRBJ2-7; cdr3_aa: CASSPLAGLYEQYF; cdr3_nt: TGTGCCAGCAGCCCCCTAGCGGGACTCTACGAGCAGTACTTC
d_call: NA; v_call: TRBV12-3/TRBV12-4; clone_size: few; j_call: TRBJ1-2; cdr3_aa: CASTSLSNYGYTF; cdr3_nt: TGTGCCAGCACCTCGCTTTCTAACTATGGCTACACCTTC
d_call: NA; v_call: TRBV29-1; clone_size: NA; j_call: TRBJ2-6; cdr3_aa: CSVEGGAGANVLTF; cdr3_nt: TGCAGCGTTGAAGGGGGCGCTGGGGCCAACGTCCTGACTTTC
d_call: TRBD2; v_call: TRBV20-1; clone_size: NA; j_call: TRBJ2-7; cdr3_aa: CSGPMMGGSGSSYEQYF; cdr3_nt: TGCAGTGGGCCGATGATGGGCGGTAGCGGGAGTTCCTACGAGCAGTACTTT
d_call: NA; v_call: TRBV10-3; clone_size: NA; j_call: TRBJ1-1; cdr3_aa: CAISDQDGWNTEAFF; cdr3_nt: TGTGCCATCAGTGATCAAGATGGCTGGAACACTGAAGCTTTCTTT
d_call: NA; v_call: TRBV20-1; clone_size: many; j_call: TRBJ2-7; cdr3_aa: CSARLIGEQYF; cdr3_nt: TGCAGTGCTAGACTCATCGGAGAGCAGTACTTC
d_call: NA; v_call: TRBV28; clone_size: few; j_call: TRBJ2-7; cdr3_aa: CASSLTGTYEQYF; cdr3_nt: TGTGCCAGCAGTTTGACTGGGACCTACGAGCAGTACTTC
d_call: NA; v_call: TRBV29-1; clone_size: many; j_call: TRBJ2-3; cdr3_aa: CSVVGVADTQYF; cdr3_nt: TGCAGCGTTGTCGGGGTAGCAGATACGCAGTATTTT
d_call: TRBD2; v_call: TRBV30; clone_size: many; j_call: TRBJ2-2; cdr3_aa: CAWSEASGAFPELFF; cdr3_nt: TGTGCCTGGAGTGAGGCTAGCGGGGCCTTCCCGGAGCTGTTTTTT
d_call: TRBD2; v_call: TRBV7-6; clone_size: many; j_call: TRBJ2-3; cdr3_aa: CASSQTSGITDTQYF; cdr3_nt: TGTGCCAGCAGCCAGACTAGCGGGATCACAGATACGCAGTATTTT
d_call: TRBD2; v_call: TRBV6-5; clone_size: NA; j_call: TRBJ2-4; cdr3_aa: CASTRGGVKDIQYF; cdr3_nt: TGTGCCAGCACCCGGGGGGGCGTAAAGGACATTCAGTACTTC
d_call: TRBD1; v_call: TRBV28; clone_size: NA; j_call: TRBJ1-4; cdr3_aa: CASSVGQALGEKLFF; cdr3_nt: TGTGCCAGCAGCGTGGGACAGGCCCTGGGTGAAAAACTGTTTTTT
d_call: NA; v_call: TRBV27; clone_size: many; j_call: TRBJ2-3; cdr3_aa: CASSSNTDTQYF; cdr3_nt: TGTGCCAGCAGTTCAAACACAGATACGCAGTATTTT
d_call: NA; v_call: TRBV10-2; clone_size: many; j_call: TRBJ1-1; cdr3_aa: CASTPTLNTEAFF; cdr3_nt: TGCGCCAGCACCCCGACACTGAACACTGAAGCTTTCTTT
d_call: TRBD2; v_call: TRBV28; clone_size: many; j_call: TRBJ2-1; cdr3_aa: CASSSGLARNEQFF; cdr3_nt: TGTGCCAGCAGTTCCGGACTAGCTAGGAATGAGCAGTTCTTC
d_call: TRBD1; v_call: TRBV12-3/TRBV12-4; clone_size: few; j_call: TRBJ2-7; cdr3_aa: CASSGGQGVSTYEQYF; cdr3_nt: TGTGCCAGCAGCGGAGGACAGGGGGTGTCTACCTACGAGCAGTACTTC
d_call: TRBD2; v_call: TRBV9; clone_size: NA; j_call: TRBJ2-5; cdr3_aa: CASSVGGGSQETQYF; cdr3_nt: TGTGCCAGCAGCGTAGGGGGGGGATCTCAAGAGACCCAGTACTTC
d_call: NA; v_call: TRBV10-3; clone_size: NA; j_call: TRBJ1-1; cdr3_aa: CAISEWGQNTEAFF; cdr3_nt: TGTGCCATCAGTGAGTGGGGACAGAACACTGAAGCTTTCTTT